These 18 T cell receptor beta chains were sequenced from one sample in a study of T cell responses to AZD1222 COVID-19 vaccine. Profiled with immunoSEQ multiplex PCR; TCRdb holds only in-frame clones, not every one. The sample has approximately 150,000 clones, roughly 89% seen once. The sequencing here drew on peripheral blood, taken on day 0 of AZD1222 vaccination. These receptors were taken from an adult in good health.

The chain combines TRBV18 with TRBJ2-7; 9 bases are a match to TRBD2. Trimming cost V 3 bases and J 9 bases; bases outside gene matches: 15. The CDR3 is 16 amino acids. Germline loops: CDR1 KGHSH, CDR2 LQKENI. As DNA, the CDR3 is TGTGCCAGCTCACCCGATTCGCGGCGGGAGGGTGGAGGGCAGTACTTC. Encoded protein: CASSPDSRREGGGQYF.

V gene TRBV7-9 combines with J gene TRBJ2-7; TRBD1 matches at 10 bases. Germline trimming cut 5 bases from V and 5 bases from J; bases unmatched to any gene: 9. Per germline, CDR1 SEHNR and CDR2 FQNEAQ (reference sequence). The CDR3 length is 15 residues. CDR3 sequence (DNA): TGTGCCAGCAGCATCTCCGACAGGGGGCTGGACGAGCAGTACTTC. This sequence encodes CASSISDRGLDEQYF.

This sequence joins TRBV7-6 and TRBJ1-5, with D uncertain. The CDR3 runs 13 residues. With 5 bases removed from V and 0 bases from J, the gap between germline ends came to 5 bases. From germline, CDR1 is SGHVS and CDR2 FNYEAQ. The CDR3 nucleotides read TGTGCCAGCAGCGGGAATAGCAATCAGCCCCAGCATTTT. Translating gives CASSGNSNQPQHF.

The chain is built from TRBV27 and TRBJ2-7; 9 bases are a match to TRBD2. Losses at the gene ends were 6 bases for V and 1 base for J; bases not matched to a gene: 7. There are 15 residues in the CDR3. Germline values: CDR1 MNHEY, CDR2 SMNVEV (reference sequence). The CDR3 sequence is CASSTWAGGSYEQYF. The CDR3 bases are TGTGCCAGCAGCACTTGGGCGGGAGGGTCCTACGAGCAGTACTTC.

V is TRBV9 and J is TRBJ2-7; 12 bases fit TRBD2. Germline V gives CDR1 SGDLS, CDR2 YYNGEE. CDR3 length equals 16 residues. V gave up 4 bases and J gave up 2 bases; unmatched junction bases: 7. The CDR3 region is CASSPTTSGGTYEQYF. The CDR3 DNA follows: TGTGCCAGCAGCCCTACGACTAGCGGGGGAACCTACGAGCAGTACTTC.

The chain joins TRBV27 to TRBJ2-7; 7 positions agree with TRBD2. The germline V gene has CDR1 MNHEY and CDR2 SMNVEV (reference sequence). With 10 bases clipped from V and 2 bases from J, the junction kept 8 bases outside the gene matches. The CDR3 totals 13 residues. CDR3 protein: CATAGVAPYEQYF. The CDR3 region has the DNA TGTGCCACCGCGGGAGTCGCACCCTACGAGCAGTACTTC.

Of note for this clone: Within the sample, other DNA sequences also encode this same CDR3. The chain employs TRBV7-2 and TRBJ2-7; D uncertain. CDR1 SGHTA and CDR2 FQGNSA come from the germline V gene. The CDR3 has 13 residues. V dropped 1 base and J dropped 3 bases, with 7 bases sitting between them. The CDR3 region has the DNA TGTGCCAGCAGCTTAGGGGCAGGCTACGAGCAGTACTTC. This encodes CASSLGAGYEQYF.

The V call is TRBV19, the J call TRBJ1-6; no clear D. CDR1 is LNHDA and CDR2 is SQIVND in the germline V gene (reference sequence). The CDR3 has 16 residues. V lost 3 bases to trimming and J lost 8 bases, with 17 bases between them. This chain's CDR3 is CASSILNGQMDSPLHF. CDR3 in DNA: TGTGCCAGTAGTATTTTAAACGGGCAGATGGATTCACCCCTCCACTTT.

This clone was found once. This chain links TRBV3-1 (or the pseudogene TRBV3-2) with TRBJ2-4, with 7 bases lining up with TRBD1. The trim removed 4 bases at V and 5 bases at J, leaving 5 bases unmatched. The CDR3 has 14 residues. The germline V gene encodes CDR1 LGHDT and CDR2 YNNKEL (reference sequence). CDR3 sequence reads: CASSPYRGQNIQYF. DNA of the CDR3: TGTGCCAGCAGCCCGTACAGGGGACAAAACATTCAGTACTTC.

The chain combines TRBV10-2 with TRBJ1-5; the D is unclear. V was trimmed by 3 bases and J by 7 bases, leaving 16 bases between them. CDR3 length: 15 amino acids. The germline V gene has CDR1 WSHSY and CDR2 SAAADI. The CDR3 DNA sequence: TGCGCCAGCAGTGACCGGCAGGTCGGCCGGCAGCCCCAGCATTTT. Encoded protein: CASSDRQVGRQPQHF.

This sequence joins TRBV27 and TRBJ2-1; D possibly corresponds to TRBD2 (6 bases). The CDR3 loop spans 15 amino acids. V lost 3 bases, J lost 2 bases, and 11 bases lay in between. CDR1 is MNHEY, CDR2 SMNVEV, per germline (reference sequence). The CDR3 region has the DNA TGTGCCAGCAGTTTGGCGCTAGCGACCTACAATGAGCAGTTCTTC. Protein sequence: CASSLALATYNEQFF.

This clone was counted once. Here the CDR3 reads CASSKAGAPALQLTSYNSPLHF. Written as DNA, the CDR3 is TGTGCCAGCAGCAAAGCTGGGGCCCCCGCCCTTCAATTGACCTCCTATAATTCACCCCTCCACTTT. This chain links TRBV21-1 with TRBJ1-6; TRBD1 is the table's D call, not checked against the DNA. TRBV21-1 is an annotated pseudogene. The CDR3 is 22 amino acids.

This chain connects TRBV6-1 to TRBJ1-2; tentative D call: TRBD1 (5 bases). The CDR3 consists of 14 residues. The germline CDR1 and CDR2 sequences are MNHNS and SASEGT. The V and J ends lost 0 bases and 7 bases respectively, with 12 bases between them. The CDR3: CASSEAGQGPGYTF. CDR3 coding DNA: TGTGCCAGCAGTGAAGCAGGGCAGGGTCCTGGCTACACCTTC.

This clone was seen a single time. The rearrangement joins TRBV9 to TRBJ2-6; possible D gene TRBD1, 6 bases. The V gene lost 2 bases and the J gene lost 1 base, with 13 bases spanning the gap. Germline V gene data show CDR1 as SGDLS and CDR2 as YYNGEE. The CDR3 extends over 17 amino acids. The CDR3 spells CASSVRGHMSGANVLTF. In DNA form, the CDR3 reads TGTGCCAGCAGCGTTCGGGGACATATGTCTGGGGCCAACGTCCTGACTTTC.

The chain carries TRBV6-4 and TRBJ2-1; D remains unclear. Trimming removed 10 bases at V and 10 bases at J, with 14 bases between. The CDR3 is made up of 11 amino acids. Germline V gives CDR1 MRHNA, CDR2 SNTAGT. The CDR3 loop reads CATTPKREQFF. The CDR3 region has the DNA TGTGCCACCACCCCTAAAAGGGAGCAGTTCTTC.

The chain couples TRBV18 to TRBJ2-1; TRBD2 matches at 10 bases. Germline V gives CDR1 KGHSH, CDR2 LQKENI. This CDR3 spans 13 amino acids. V lost 6 bases, J lost 8 bases, and 4 bases stayed unmatched. CDR3 DNA: TGTGCCAGCTCCTTCGGGACTAGCGATGAGCAGTTCTTC. As protein: CASSFGTSDEQFF. Full variable domain (remainder filled in from reference TRBV18 and TRBJ2-1): NAGVMQNPRHLVRRRGQEARLRCSPMKGHSHVYWYRQLPEEGLKFMVYLQKENIIDESGMPKERFSAEFPKEGPSILRIQQVVRGDSAAYFCASSFGTSDEQFFGPGTRLTVL.

This rearrangement joins TRBV28 to TRBJ2-2; D call uncertain. The germline V gene has CDR1 MDHEN and CDR2 SYDVKM. CDR3 length: 14 amino acids. V gave up 6 bases and J gave up 4 bases, with 12 bases separating them. The CDR3 reads CASSKTLPTGELFF. CDR3 sequence (DNA): TGTGCCAGCAGCAAAACTCTCCCCACCGGGGAGCTGTTTTTT.

The V and J genes are TRBV3-1 (or the pseudogene TRBV3-2) and TRBJ2-7; maybe TRBD2 (7 bases). Germline CDR1 LGHDT, CDR2 YNNKEL (reference sequence). Between the trimmed V and J ends, which lost 4 bases and 6 bases, there was a span of 22 bases. This CDR3 contains 16 residues. CDR3 residues: CASSRTRGGRFSEQYF. CDR3 nucleotide sequence: TGTGCCAGCAGCCGAACGAGGGGGGGGCGGTTTAGCGAGCAGTACTTC.